The clone carrying this TCR beta chain has just a few counts. Its antigen is still unknown. This specimen belongs to a study of response to subunit inactivated influenza vaccine. Points from the study as a whole: Researchers suggested that each seasonal influenza vaccination recruits few new T cells.

V lost 3 bases and J lost 0, with 10 bases in between. Germline CDR1 is SGDLS and CDR2 is YYNGEE. The CDR3 length is 15 residues. In TCRdb, the RT-PCR reads were re-called with MiXCR into one record per CDR3 protein. The table has around 710,000 distinct CDR3 sequences, about 15% seen once. The origin of this receptor is a man over 45 who received an inactivated influenza vaccine. The sequencing here drew on PBMCs from blood, taken 14 days before vaccination. The V call is TRBV9, the J call TRBJ1-3; D is unresolved. CDR3 sequence: CASSAGPSSGNTIYF. The CDR3 nucleotides read TGTGCCAGCAGCGCTGGGCCCAGCTCTGGAAACACCATATATTTT.